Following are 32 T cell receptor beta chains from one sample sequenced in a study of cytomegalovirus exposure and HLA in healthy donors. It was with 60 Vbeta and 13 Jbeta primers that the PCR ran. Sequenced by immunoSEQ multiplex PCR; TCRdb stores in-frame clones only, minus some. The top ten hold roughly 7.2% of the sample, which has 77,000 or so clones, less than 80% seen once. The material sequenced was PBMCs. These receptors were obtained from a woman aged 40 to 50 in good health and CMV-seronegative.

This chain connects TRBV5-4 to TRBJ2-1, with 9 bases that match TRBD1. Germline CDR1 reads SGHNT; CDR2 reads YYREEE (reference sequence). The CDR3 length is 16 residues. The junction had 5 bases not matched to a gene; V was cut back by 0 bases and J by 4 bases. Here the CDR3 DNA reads TGTGCCAGCAGCTTGGGTTCTGGACAGGGGTACAATGAGCAGTTCTTC. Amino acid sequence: CASSLGSGQGYNEQFF.

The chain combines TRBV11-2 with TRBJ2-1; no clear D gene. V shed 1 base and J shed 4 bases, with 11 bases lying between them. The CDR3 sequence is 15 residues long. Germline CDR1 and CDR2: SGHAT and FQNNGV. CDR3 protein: CASSLGQVLYNEQFF. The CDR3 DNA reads TGTGCCAGCAGCTTAGGGCAAGTACTATACAATGAGCAGTTCTTC. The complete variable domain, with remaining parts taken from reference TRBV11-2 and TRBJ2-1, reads EAGVAQSPRYKIIEKRQSVAFWCNPISGHATLYWYQQILGQGPKLLIQFQNNGVVDDSQLPKDRFSAERLKGVDSTLKIQPAKLEDSAVYLCASSLGQVLYNEQFFGPGTRLTVL.

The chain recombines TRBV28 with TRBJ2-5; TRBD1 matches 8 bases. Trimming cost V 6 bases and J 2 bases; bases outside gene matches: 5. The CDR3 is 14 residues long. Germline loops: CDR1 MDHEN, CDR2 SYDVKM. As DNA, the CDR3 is TGTGCCAGCAGCCAGGACAGGGCTCAAGAGACCCAGTACTTC. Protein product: CASSQDRAQETQYF. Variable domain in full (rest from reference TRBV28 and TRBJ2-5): DVKVTQSSRYLVKRTGEKVFLECVQDMDHENMFWYRQDPGLGLRLIYFSYDVKMKEKGDIPEGYSVSREKKERFSLILESASTNQTSMYLCASSQDRAQETQYFGPGTRLLVL.

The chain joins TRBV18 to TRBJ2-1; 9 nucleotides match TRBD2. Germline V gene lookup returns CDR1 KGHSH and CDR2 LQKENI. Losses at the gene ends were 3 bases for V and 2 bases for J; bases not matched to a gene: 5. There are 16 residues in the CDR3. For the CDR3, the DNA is TGTGCCAGCTCACCTATAGCGGGAGAGGCCTACAATGAGCAGTTCTTC. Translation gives CASSPIAGEAYNEQFF.

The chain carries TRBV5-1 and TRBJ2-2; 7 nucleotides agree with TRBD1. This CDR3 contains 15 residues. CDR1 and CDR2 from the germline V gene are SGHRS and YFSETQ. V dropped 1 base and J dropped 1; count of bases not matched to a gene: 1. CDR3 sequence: CASSLRTGNTGELFF. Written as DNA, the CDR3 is TGCGCCAGCAGCTTGAGGACAGGGAACACCGGGGAGCTGTTTTTT.

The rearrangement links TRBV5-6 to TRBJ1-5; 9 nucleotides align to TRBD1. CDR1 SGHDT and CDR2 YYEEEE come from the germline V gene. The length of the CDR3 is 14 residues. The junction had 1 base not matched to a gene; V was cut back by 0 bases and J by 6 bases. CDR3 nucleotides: TGTGCCAGCAGCTTGGGGACAGGGGTTCAGCCCCAGCATTTT. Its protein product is CASSLGTGVQPQHF.

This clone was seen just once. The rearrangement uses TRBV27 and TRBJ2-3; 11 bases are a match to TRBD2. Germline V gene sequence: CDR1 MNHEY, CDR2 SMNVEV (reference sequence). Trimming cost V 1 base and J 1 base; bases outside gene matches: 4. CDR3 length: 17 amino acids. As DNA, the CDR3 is TGTGCCAGCAGTTTATTTGGACTAGCGGGCGGCACAGATACGCAGTATTTT. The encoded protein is CASSLFGLAGGTDTQYF.

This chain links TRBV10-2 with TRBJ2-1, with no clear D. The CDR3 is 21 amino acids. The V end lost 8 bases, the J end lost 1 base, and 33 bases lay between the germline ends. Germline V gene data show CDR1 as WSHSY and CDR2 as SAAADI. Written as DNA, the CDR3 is TGCGCCAGCCTGAGAGGAAGGTCCCGTCGAGATTACTCAGTTTCCTACAATGAGCAGTTCTTC. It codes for CASLRGRSRRDYSVSYNEQFF.

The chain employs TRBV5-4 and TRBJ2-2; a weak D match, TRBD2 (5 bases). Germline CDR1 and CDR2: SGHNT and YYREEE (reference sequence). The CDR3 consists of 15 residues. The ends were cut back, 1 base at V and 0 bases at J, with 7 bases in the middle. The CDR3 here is CASSLPGTNTGELFF. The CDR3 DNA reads TGTGCCAGCAGCTTGCCCGGGACGAACACCGGGGAGCTGTTTTTT.

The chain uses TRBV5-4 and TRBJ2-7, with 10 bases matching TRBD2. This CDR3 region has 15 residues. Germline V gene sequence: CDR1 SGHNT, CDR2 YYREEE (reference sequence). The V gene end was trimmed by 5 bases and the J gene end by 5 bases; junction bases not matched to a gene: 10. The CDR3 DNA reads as TGTGCCAGCAGTACCCCTAGCGGGAGTGGCGACGAGCAGTACTTC. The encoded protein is CASSTPSGSGDEQYF.

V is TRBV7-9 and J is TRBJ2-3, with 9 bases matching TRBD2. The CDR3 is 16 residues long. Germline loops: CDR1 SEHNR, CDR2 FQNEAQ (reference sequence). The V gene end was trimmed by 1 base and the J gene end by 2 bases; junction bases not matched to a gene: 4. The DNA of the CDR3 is TGTGCCAGCAGCTTAGGACTAGCGGCCTCCACAGATACGCAGTATTTT. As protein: CASSLGLAASTDTQYF.

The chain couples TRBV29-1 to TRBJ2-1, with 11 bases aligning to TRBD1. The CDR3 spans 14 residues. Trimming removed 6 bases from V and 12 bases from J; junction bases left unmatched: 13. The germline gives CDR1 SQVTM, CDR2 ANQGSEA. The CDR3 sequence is CSVRRDRGGWGQFF. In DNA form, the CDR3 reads TGCAGCGTGCGCCGGGACAGGGGGGGTTGGGGGCAGTTCTTC.

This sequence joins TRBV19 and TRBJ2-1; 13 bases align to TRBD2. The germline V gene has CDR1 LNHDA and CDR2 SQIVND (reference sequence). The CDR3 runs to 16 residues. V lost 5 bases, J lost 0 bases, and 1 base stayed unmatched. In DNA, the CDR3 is TGTGCCAGTAGTCGGACTAGCGGGGGCTCCTACAATGAGCAGTTCTTC. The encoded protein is CASSRTSGGSYNEQFF.

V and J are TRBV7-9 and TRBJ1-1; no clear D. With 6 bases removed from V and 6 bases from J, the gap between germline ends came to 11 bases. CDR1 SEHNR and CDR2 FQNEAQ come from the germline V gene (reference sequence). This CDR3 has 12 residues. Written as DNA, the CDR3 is TGTGCCAGCAGTCTACAGTTCCCTGAAGCTTTCTTT. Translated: CASSLQFPEAFF.

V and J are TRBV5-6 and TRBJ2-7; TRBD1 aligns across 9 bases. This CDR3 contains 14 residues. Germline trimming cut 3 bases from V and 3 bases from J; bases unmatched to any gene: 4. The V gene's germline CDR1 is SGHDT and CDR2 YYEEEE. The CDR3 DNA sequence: TGTGCCAGCAGCTCTGGGACAGGGAACTACGAGCAGTACTTC. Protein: CASSSGTGNYEQYF.

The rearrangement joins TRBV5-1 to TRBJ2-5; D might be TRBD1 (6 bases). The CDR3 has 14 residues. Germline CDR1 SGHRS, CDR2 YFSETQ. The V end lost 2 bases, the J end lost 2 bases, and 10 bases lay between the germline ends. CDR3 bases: TGCGCCAGCAGCTTCGGGACAACGCAAGAGACCCAGTACTTC. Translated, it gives CASSFGTTQETQYF.

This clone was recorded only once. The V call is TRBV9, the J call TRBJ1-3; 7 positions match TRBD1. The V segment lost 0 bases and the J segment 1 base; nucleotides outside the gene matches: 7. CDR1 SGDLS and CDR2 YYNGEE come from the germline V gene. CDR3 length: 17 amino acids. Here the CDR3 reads CASSVGIRGDSGNTIYF. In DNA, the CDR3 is TGTGCCAGCAGCGTAGGCATCAGGGGGGATTCTGGAAACACCATATATTTT.

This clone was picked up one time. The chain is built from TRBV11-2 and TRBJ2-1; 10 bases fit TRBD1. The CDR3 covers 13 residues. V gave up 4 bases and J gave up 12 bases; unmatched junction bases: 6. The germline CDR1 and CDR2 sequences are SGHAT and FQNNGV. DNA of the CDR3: TGTGCCAGCAGCTCTGGGACAGGGGTGAGGCAGTTCTTC. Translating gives CASSSGTGVRQFF.

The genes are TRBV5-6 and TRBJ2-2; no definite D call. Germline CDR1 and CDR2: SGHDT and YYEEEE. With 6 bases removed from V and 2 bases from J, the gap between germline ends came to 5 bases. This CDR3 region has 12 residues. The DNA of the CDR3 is TGTGCCAGCACCATTAACACCGGGGAGCTGTTTTTT. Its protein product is CASTINTGELFF.

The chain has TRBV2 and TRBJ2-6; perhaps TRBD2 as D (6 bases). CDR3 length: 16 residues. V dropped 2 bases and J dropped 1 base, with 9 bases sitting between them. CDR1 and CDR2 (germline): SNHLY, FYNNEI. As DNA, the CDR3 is TGTGCCAGCAGTGAAAGAGGGACTTCTGGGGCCAACGTCCTGACTTTC. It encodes CASSERGTSGANVLTF. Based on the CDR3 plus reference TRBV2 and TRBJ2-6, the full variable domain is EPEVTQTPSHQVTQMGQEVILRCVPISNHLYFYWYRQILGQKVEFLVSFYNNEISEKSEIFDDQFSVERPDGSNFTLKIRSTKLEDSAMYFCASSERGTSGANVLTFGAGSRLTVL.

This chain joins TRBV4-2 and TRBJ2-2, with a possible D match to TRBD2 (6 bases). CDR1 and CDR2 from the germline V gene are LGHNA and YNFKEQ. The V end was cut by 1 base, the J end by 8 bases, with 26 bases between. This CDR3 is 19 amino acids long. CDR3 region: CASSQGFRAARRGRGELFF. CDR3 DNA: TGTGCCAGCAGCCAAGGATTCCGGGCGGCTAGGAGGGGTAGGGGGGAGCTGTTTTTT.

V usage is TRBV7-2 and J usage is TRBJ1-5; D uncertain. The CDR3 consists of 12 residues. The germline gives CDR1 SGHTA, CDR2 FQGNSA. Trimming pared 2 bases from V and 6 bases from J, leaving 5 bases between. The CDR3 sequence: CASSLFRQPQHF. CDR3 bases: TGTGCCAGCAGCTTATTTCGTCAGCCCCAGCATTTT.

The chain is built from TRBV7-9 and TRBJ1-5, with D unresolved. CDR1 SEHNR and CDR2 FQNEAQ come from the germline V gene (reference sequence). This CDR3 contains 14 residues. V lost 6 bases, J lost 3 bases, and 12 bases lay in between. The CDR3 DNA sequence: TGTGCCAGCAGTCCTGACACAATCAATCAGCCCCAGCATTTT. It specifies CASSPDTINQPQHF.

The DNA of the CDR3 is TGTGCCTGGAGTACCGGGACAGGCTCCTACAATGAGCAGTTCTTC. This sequence encodes CAWSTGTGSYNEQFF. This rearrangement joins TRBV30 to TRBJ2-1; TRBD1 matches at 8 bases. Losses at the gene ends were 2 bases for V and 0 bases for J; bases not matched to a gene: 3. The V gene's germline CDR1 is GTSNPN and CDR2 SVGIG (reference sequence). The CDR3 covers 15 residues.

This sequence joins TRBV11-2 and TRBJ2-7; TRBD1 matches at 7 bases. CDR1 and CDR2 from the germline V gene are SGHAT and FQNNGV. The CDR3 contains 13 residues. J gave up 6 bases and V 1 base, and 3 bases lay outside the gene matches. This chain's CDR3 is CASSLGQGGEQYF. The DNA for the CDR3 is TGTGCCAGCAGCTTAGGACAGGGCGGCGAGCAGTACTTC.

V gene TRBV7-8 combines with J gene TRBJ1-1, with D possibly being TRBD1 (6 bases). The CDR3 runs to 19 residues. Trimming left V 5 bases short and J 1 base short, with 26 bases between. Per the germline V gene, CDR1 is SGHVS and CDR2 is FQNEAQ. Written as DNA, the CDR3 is TGTGCCAGCAGCAAAGTAGTTTATGGGACACCCAAATGGAACACTGAAGCTTTCTTT. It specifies CASSKVVYGTPKWNTEAFF.

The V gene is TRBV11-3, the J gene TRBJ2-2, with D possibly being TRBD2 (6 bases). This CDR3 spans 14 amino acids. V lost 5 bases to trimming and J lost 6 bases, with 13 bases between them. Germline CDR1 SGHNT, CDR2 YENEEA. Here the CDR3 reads CASSQSWGAGELFF. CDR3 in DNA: TGTGCCAGCAGCCAGTCGTGGGGGGCCGGGGAGCTGTTTTTT. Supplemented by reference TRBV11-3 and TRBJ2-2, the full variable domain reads EAGVVQSPRYKIIEKKQPVAFWCNPISGHNTLYWYLQNLGQGPELLIRYENEEAVDDSQLPKDRFSAERLKGVDSTLKIQPAELGDSAVYLCASSQSWGAGELFFGEGSRLTVL.

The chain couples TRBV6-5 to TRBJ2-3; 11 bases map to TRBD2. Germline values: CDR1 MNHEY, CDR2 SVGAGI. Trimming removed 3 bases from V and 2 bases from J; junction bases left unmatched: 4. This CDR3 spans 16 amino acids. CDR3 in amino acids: CASSYRTSGFTDTQYF. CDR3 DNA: TGTGCCAGCAGTTATAGGACTAGCGGGTTCACAGATACGCAGTATTTT.

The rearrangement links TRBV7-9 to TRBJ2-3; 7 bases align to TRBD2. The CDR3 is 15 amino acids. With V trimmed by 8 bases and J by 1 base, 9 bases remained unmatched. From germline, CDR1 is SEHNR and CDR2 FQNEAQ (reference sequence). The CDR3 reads CASLGRVGGTDTQYF. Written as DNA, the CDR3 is TGTGCCAGCCTTGGGAGGGTGGGGGGCACAGATACGCAGTATTTT.

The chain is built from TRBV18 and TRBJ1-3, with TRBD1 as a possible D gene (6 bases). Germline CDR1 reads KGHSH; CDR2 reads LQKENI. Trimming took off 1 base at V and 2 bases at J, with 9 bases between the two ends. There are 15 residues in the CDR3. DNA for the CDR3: TGTGCCAGCTCACCACACAGGGAGACTGGAAACACCATATATTTT. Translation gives CASSPHRETGNTIYF.

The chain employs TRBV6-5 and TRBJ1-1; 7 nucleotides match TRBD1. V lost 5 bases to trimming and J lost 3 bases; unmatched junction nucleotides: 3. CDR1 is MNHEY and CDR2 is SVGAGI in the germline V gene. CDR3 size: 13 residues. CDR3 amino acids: CASSRGRDTEAFF. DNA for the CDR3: TGTGCCAGCAGTAGGGGGCGCGACACTGAAGCTTTCTTT.

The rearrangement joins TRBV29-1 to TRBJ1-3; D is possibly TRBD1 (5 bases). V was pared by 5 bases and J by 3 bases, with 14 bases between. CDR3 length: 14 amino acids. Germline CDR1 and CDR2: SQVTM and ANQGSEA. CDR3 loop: CSVWLGVGGNTIYF. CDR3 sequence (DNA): TGCAGCGTTTGGTTAGGGGTTGGTGGAAACACCATATATTTT.